This T cell receptor beta chain is drawn from a study of T cell repertoires in cytomegalovirus infection. TCRdb re-called the reads through MiXCR, storing one row per CDR3 protein. The table has about 570,000 distinct CDR3 sequences, 40% seen once; the top ten hold more than 40%. Overall study results and limits: Of the TCR beta families, the public ones yielded a cumulative frequency that identified carriers of CMV plus the relevant HLA.

Germline CDR1 is ENHRY and CDR2 is SYGVKD. The CDR3 runs 12 residues. As to this clonotype: Its antigen is undetermined. A read error may account for a junction end that differs from germline.

V usage is TRBV10-3 and J usage is TRBJ2-7; 9 bases map to TRBD1. The specimen comprised cultured PBMCs, sampled from culture after CMV antigen stimulation. The receptor was isolated from a human donor in good health (CMV status not recorded). Some clones in this sample may be carry-over from other donors' samples. CDR3 region: CAISESRDRVMF. CDR3 nucleotide sequence: TGTGCCATCAGTGAGTCCAGGGACAGGGTAATGTTC.